This TCR beta chain was identified during a study of cytomegalovirus exposure and HLA in healthy donors. PCR involved 60 Vbeta and 13 Jbeta primers. The table came from immunoSEQ multiplex PCR; TCRdb's copy has only in-frame clones and leaves some out. The table lists about 160,000 clones, 80% to 90% of them singletons, with 6% to 9% in the top ten. V was cut by 3 bases and J by 7 bases, with 21 bases left in between. This CDR3 has 16 residues. Germline loops: CDR1 KGHSH, CDR2 LQKENI. The V call is TRBV18, the J call TRBJ1-2; TRBD1 is a possible D gene (6 bases). The sample comprised PBMCs. This receptor was taken from a woman under 40 in good health and CMV-seropositive. The CDR3 spells CASSPASDRPGAGYTF. CDR3 coding DNA: TGTGCCAGCTCACCCGCCTCCGACAGGCCGGGCGCTGGCTACACCTTC.